Listed below are T cell receptor beta chains from one sample, sequenced in a study of T cell changes during pregnancy in multiple sclerosis. This table comes from immunoSEQ multiplex PCR, and its TCRdb copy is limited to in-frame clones, with some not included. The data show approximately 34,000 clones, 90% seen once. The specimen comprised CD8+ T cells from peripheral blood mononuclear cells, sampled after pregnancy. The receptors stem from a female donor with multiple sclerosis, enrolled in a pregnancy study. CDR3s include the opening cysteine and the closing phenylalanine or tryptophan. A D gene is named only where the DNA matches it firmly. A clone size is listed for some rows: how often the clone was seen (once, few, many), or a class if it is expanded.

d_gene	v_gene	j_gene	abundance	CDR3nt	CDR3aa
TRBD1	TRBV19	TRBJ1-5	NA	TGTGCCAGTAGGCAAACAAGGACAGGGGGCAATCAGCCCCAGCATTTT	CASRQTRTGGNQPQHF
TRBD2	TRBV9	TRBJ2-1	NA	TGTGCCAGCAGCCTTAGCGGGGGACCCCCTGGCTTCTTC	CASSLSGGPPGFF
TRBD2	TRBV6-4	TRBJ2-6	NA	TGTGCCAGCAGTGAACTAGCGGGGAACTCTGGGGCCAACGTCCTGACTTTC	CASSELAGNSGANVLTF
NA	TRBV5-8	TRBJ2-7	once	TGTGCCAGCAGCTTGGATGAAGGGACACCCACCTACGAGCAGTACTTC	CASSLDEGTPTYEQYF
TRBD2	TRBV14	TRBJ2-1	NA	TGTGCCAGCAGCCACCAGACGGGACTATGGTGGAATGAGCAGTTCTTC	CASSHQTGLWWNEQFF
NA	TRBV27	TRBJ1-6	NA	TGTGCCAGCATGCAGGGCAATTCACCCCTCCACTTT	CASMQGNSPLHF
NA	TRBV6-4	TRBJ1-1	NA	TGTGCCAGCAGTGACAACTTTAACACTGAAGCTTTCTTT	CASSDNFNTEAFF
NA	TRBV6-5	TRBJ1-1	NA	TGTGCCAGCAGACCCGGGACTTACACTGAAGCTTTCTTT	CASRPGTYTEAFF
TRBD1	TRBV9	TRBJ2-7	NA	TGTGCCAGCAGCCCCGGACAGGAATACGAGCAGTACTTC	CASSPGQEYEQYF
TRBD2	TRBV19	TRBJ2-3	NA	TGTGCCAGTAGTAGCGGGGGGGCCACAGATACGCAGTATTTT	CASSSGGATDTQYF
NA	TRBV9	TRBJ2-3	NA	TGTGCCAGCAGCGACCTAGGGGCGCAGTATTTT	CASSDLGAQYF
TRBD1	TRBV19	TRBJ1-2	NA	TGTGCCAGTACCCGGGAGGGGGCCTTCTATGGCTACACCTTC	CASTREGAFYGYTF
NA	TRBV25-1	TRBJ2-7	NA	TGTGCCAGCAGTGTTGGGGGCCCCTACGAGCAGTACTTC	CASSVGGPYEQYF
NA	TRBV2	TRBJ1-4	NA	TGTGCCAGCAGTGAAGCGCCGGGGGTGGCGGGTGCGGAAAAACTGTTTTTT	CASSEAPGVAGAEKLFF
TRBD1	TRBV4-3	TRBJ1-1	NA	TGCGCCAGCAGCCAATGGGACAGGGAGAACACTGAAGCTTTCTTT	CASSQWDRENTEAFF
NA	TRBV6-5	TRBJ2-7	NA	TGTGCCAGCAGTTACTCGGACAGCGCCTACGAGCAGTACTTC	CASSYSDSAYEQYF
NA	TRBV9	TRBJ1-1	NA	TGTGCCAGCAGCTCCGGGGGGCCCGGTGAAGCTTTCTTT	CASSSGGPGEAFF
NA	TRBV7-9	TRBJ1-1	NA	TGTGCCAGCAGCTCCCCGAGGACTGAGAACACTGAAGCTTTCTTT	CASSSPRTENTEAFF
NA	TRBV11-2	TRBJ1-4	NA	TGTGCCAGCAGACGGGGGGGTAATGAAAAACTGTTTTTT	CASRRGGNEKLFF
NA	TRBV7-2	TRBJ2-1	NA	TGTGCCAGCAGCTCCGGACTAGAGGGGGGCAATGAGCAGTTCTTC	CASSSGLEGGNEQFF
NA	TRBV29-1	TRBJ1-2	NA	TGCAGCGGCAAGGGGGGGGGAGATGGCTACACCTTC	CSGKGGGDGYTF
NA	TRBV4-3	TRBJ1-4	few	TGCGCCAGCAGCCAAGACCCCTCAGGGACTAATGAAAAACTGTTTTTT	CASSQDPSGTNEKLFF
NA	TRBV27	TRBJ1-5	NA	TGTGCCAGCAGTCTCAGGGGACGGCTGTGGGAAAGTATTTTAGTACTCGGCAATCAGCCCCAGCATTTT	CASSLRGRLWESILVLGNQPQHF
NA	TRBV6-1	TRBJ2-7	NA	TGTGCCAGCAGTGTTCCCTTAAAAGGGGTAGGGACCTACGAGCAGTACTTC	CASSVPLKGVGTYEQYF
TRBD1	TRBV7-9	TRBJ1-4	NA	TGTGCCAGCAGTCCAGGGGGGATTGAAAAACTGTTTTTT	CASSPGGIEKLFF
NA	TRBV6-1	TRBJ2-1	NA	TGTGCCAGCAGTGAAGCGCGCGTAACAGGAATCTACAATGAGCAGTTCTTC	CASSEARVTGIYNEQFF
TRBD2	TRBV19	TRBJ2-7	NA	TGTGCCAGTAGTACCGGGACTAGCGGGGGGGGTTCCTACGAGCAGTACTTC	CASSTGTSGGGSYEQYF
TRBD1	TRBV9	TRBJ1-1	NA	TGTGCCAGCAGGGGGACAGGGGAGACTGAAGCTTTCTTT	CASRGTGETEAFF
NA	TRBV5-1	TRBJ1-1	NA	TGCGCCAGCAGCTTGGAGGCGGGAGTCACTGAAGCTTTCTTT	CASSLEAGVTEAFF
TRBD1	TRBV7-2	TRBJ1-2	NA	TGTGCCAGCAGCCCAAATAGGTGGGACAGCGTGTATGGCTACACCTTC	CASSPNRWDSVYGYTF